A selection of T cell receptor beta chains follows, all from one sample in a study of blood T cell repertoires in COVID-19. This table comes from immunoSEQ multiplex PCR, and its TCRdb copy is limited to in-frame clones, with some not included. The top ten hold roughly a sixth of the sample, which has 65,000 to 80,000 clones, roughly 90% seen once. The specimen was peripheral blood. The origin of the receptors is a man aged 80 or over in a cohort sampled during active COVID-19. Each CDR3 is given with its conserved first and last residue. A D gene is named only where the DNA matches it firmly. Clone size appears in some rows only: once, few, many, or a class for an expanded clone.

V gene	D gene	J gene	clone size	CDR3 DNA	CDR3 protein
TRBV18	NA	TRBJ2-3	NA	TGTGCCAGCTCATTACTAGACGCGGATACGCAGTATTTT	CASSLLDADTQYF
TRBV5-1	TRBD2	TRBJ2-1	NA	TGCGCCAGCAGCGTCGGACTAGCAGCCCACAATGAGCAGTTCTTC	CASSVGLAAHNEQFF
TRBV24-1	TRBD1	TRBJ2-2	few	TGTGCCACCAGTGATTTGGGACAGGGGTGGACCGGGGAGCTGTTTTTT	CATSDLGQGWTGELFF
TRBV7-2	NA	TRBJ1-1	NA	TGTGCCAGCAGCTTAGGGGGTGTAGGGGTGAACACTGAAGCTTTCTTT	CASSLGGVGVNTEAFF
TRBV11-2	NA	TRBJ1-6	NA	TGTGCCAGCAGCTTAGATTACGGTTCACCCCTCCACTTT	CASSLDYGSPLHF
TRBV7-2	TRBD2	TRBJ2-2	NA	TGTGCCAGCAGACCGAGCGGGGGGGCCGGGGAGCTGTTTTTT	CASRPSGGAGELFF
TRBV7-3	TRBD1	TRBJ2-5	NA	TGTGCCAGCAGCTTGACAGGGACCCAAGAGACCCAGTACTTC	CASSLTGTQETQYF
TRBV5-1	NA	TRBJ2-5	NA	TGCGCCAGCAGCTTGGAAGCGGGTGGTGGGACCCAGTACTTC	CASSLEAGGGTQYF
TRBV14	NA	TRBJ1-5	NA	TGTGCCAGCAGCCGACAGGAAAATCAGCCCCAGCATTTT	CASSRQENQPQHF
TRBV12-3/TRBV12-4	TRBD1	TRBJ1-2	NA	TGTGCCAGCAGGCCTCCGGGACAGTATGGCTACACCTTC	CASRPPGQYGYTF
TRBV6-5	TRBD1	TRBJ2-7	NA	TGTGCCAGCAGAGCGGACAGGGGCAAATCCCACGAGCAGTACTTC	CASRADRGKSHEQYF
TRBV3-1/TRBV3-2	NA	TRBJ1-1	NA	TGTGCCAGCAGCCGGAACAGGAACCTGAACACTGAAGCTTTCTTT	CASSRNRNLNTEAFF
TRBV25-1	NA	TRBJ1-1	NA	TGTGCCAGCAGTGTGGGAGGGTCCACTGAAGCTTTCTTT	CASSVGGSTEAFF
TRBV7-7	TRBD2	TRBJ2-5	NA	TGTGCCAGCAGCAAACTAGCGGGGGGGCTGGAGACCCAGTACTTC	CASSKLAGGLETQYF
TRBV4-3	TRBD1	TRBJ2-7	NA	TGCGCCAGCAGCCAAGAACAGGGGCGCTTATACGAGCAGTACTTC	CASSQEQGRLYEQYF
TRBV2	TRBD1	TRBJ1-5	NA	TGTGCCAGCAGGCTTGGGACAGTTCAGCCCCAGCATTTT	CASRLGTVQPQHF
TRBV4-3	TRBD2	TRBJ2-1	once	TGCGCCAGCAGCCAAAACGGGGGGTCCTACAATGAGCAGTTCTTC	CASSQNGGSYNEQFF
TRBV4-3	NA	TRBJ1-4	once	TGCGCCAGCAGCCAGAGGCCAGCATGGGAAAAACTGTTTTTT	CASSQRPAWEKLFF
TRBV18	NA	TRBJ1-4	NA	TGTGCCAGCTCACCCAGGGGAGATAATGAAAAACTGTTTTTT	CASSPRGDNEKLFF
TRBV5-1	TRBD1	TRBJ1-1	NA	TGCGCCAGCAGCAGGACAGGGAGGGTCACTGAAGCTTTCTTT	CASSRTGRVTEAFF
TRBV5-6	NA	TRBJ1-5	NA	TGTGCCAGCATCCTGGGGGACAAGCCTCATCAGCCCCAGCATTTT	CASILGDKPHQPQHF
TRBV5-1	NA	TRBJ1-2	NA	TGCGCCAGCAGCCCAGAAGGGGACTATGGCTACACCTTC	CASSPEGDYGYTF
TRBV15	NA	TRBJ2-3	NA	TGTGCCACCAGCACGGGGGGCGCTGGGGCAGATACGCAGTATTTT	CATSTGGAGADTQYF
TRBV7-2	NA	TRBJ1-5	NA	TGTGCCAGCACCTCAGACAGAAGCCTTCGCAATCAGCCCCAGCATTTT	CASTSDRSLRNQPQHF